The T cell receptor (beta chain) described here comes from a study of blood T cells in healthy people across ages. This clonotype turned up a few times. Each donor gave roughly 9.2 milliliters of peripheral blood. The authors ran a second PCR of 7 to 11 cycles using a sample-barcoded 5' primer and a J-beta primer mix. Every molecule of cDNA carried a tag from a template-switch adaptor with 12 random nucleotides. A single record per CDR3 protein comes from TCRdb applying MiXCR to the 5' RACE reads. The data contain fewer than 800,000 distinct CDR3 sequences, about a third of them singletons. CDR3 length equals 17 residues. Germline CDR1 and CDR2: MNHEY and SVGEGT. V shed 2 bases, J shed 0 bases, and the junction held 6 bases outside the gene matches.

This sequence joins TRBV6-2 or TRBV6-3 and TRBJ2-1, with 8 bases fitting TRBD1. The sequence was collected from a woman of 80 years or more in good health. The sample comprised blood. CDR3 in amino acids: CASSYELGQGSYNEQFF. CDR3 sequence (DNA): TGTGCCAGCAGTTACGAGCTAGGACAGGGCTCCTACAATGAGCAGTTCTTC.